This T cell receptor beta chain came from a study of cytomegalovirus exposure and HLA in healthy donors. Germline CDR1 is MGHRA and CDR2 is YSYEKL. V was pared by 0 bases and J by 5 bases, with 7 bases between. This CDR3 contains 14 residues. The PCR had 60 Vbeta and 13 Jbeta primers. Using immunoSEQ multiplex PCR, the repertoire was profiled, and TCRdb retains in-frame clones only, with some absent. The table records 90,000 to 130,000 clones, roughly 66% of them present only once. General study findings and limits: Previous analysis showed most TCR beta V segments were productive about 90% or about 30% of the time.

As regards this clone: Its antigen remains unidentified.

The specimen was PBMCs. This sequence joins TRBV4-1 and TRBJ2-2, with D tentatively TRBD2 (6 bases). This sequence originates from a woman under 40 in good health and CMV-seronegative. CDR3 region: CASSQDGGTGELFF. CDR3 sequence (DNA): TGCGCCAGCAGCCAAGACGGGGGAACCGGGGAGCTGTTTTTT.